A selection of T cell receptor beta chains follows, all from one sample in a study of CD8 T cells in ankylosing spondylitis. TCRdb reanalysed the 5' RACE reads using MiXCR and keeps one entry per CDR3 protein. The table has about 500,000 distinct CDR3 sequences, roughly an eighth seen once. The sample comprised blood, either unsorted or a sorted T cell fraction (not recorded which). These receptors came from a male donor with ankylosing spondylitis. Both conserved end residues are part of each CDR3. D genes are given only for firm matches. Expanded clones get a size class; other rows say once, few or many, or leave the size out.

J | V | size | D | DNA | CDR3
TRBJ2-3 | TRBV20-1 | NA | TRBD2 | TGCAGTGCTTTTTACGGGAGGTGGGATACGCAGTATTTT | CSAFYGRWDTQYF
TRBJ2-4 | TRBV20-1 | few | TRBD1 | TGCAGCGCACACACCAGGGGGAGAAACATTCAGTACTTC | CSAHTRGRNIQYF
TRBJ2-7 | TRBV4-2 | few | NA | TGTGCCAGCAGCCAAGAACCGGATCTCGAGCAGTACTTC | CASSQEPDLEQYF
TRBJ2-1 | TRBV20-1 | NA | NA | TGCAGTGCTAGCGGTGGTGCAGGGACCTCGCGGCGGGTCTTC | CSASGGAGTSRRVF
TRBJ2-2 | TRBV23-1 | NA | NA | TGCGCCAGCCACCGTGCCCGACTAGGGAACACCGGGGAGCTGTTTTTT | CASHRARLGNTGELFF
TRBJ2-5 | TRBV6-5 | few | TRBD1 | TGTGCCAGCAGTTACTCGATACAGGGGGGAGAGACCCAGTACTTC | CASSYSIQGGETQYF
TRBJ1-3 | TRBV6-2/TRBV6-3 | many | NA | TGTGCCAGCAGGACCTCTGGAAACACCATATATTTT | CASRTSGNTIYF
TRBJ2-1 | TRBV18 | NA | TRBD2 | TGTGCCAGCTCACCAAAAGTCGGGACTAGCGCCGCCAATGAGCAGTTCTTC | CASSPKVGTSAANEQFF
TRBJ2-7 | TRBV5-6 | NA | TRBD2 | TGTGCCAGCAGCCCTTTAGCGGGAGCGGACGAGCAGTACTTC | CASSPLAGADEQYF
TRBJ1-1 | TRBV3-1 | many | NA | TGTGCCAGCAGCCAAGCGTGGGGCTACACTGAAGCTTTCTTT | CASSQAWGYTEAFF
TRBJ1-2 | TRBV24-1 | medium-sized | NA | TGTGCCACCAGTGACTACCGTTGGGGCTACACCTTC | CATSDYRWGYTF
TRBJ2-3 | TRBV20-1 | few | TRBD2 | TGCAGTGCTTATTGGAGCGGGAGGGCAGATACGCAGTATTTT | CSAYWSGRADTQYF
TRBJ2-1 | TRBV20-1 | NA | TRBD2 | TGCAGTCCTGCTGCAGCGGGAGGGGGGAATGAGCAGTTCTTC | CSPAAAGGGNEQFF
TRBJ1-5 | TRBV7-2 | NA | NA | TGTGCCAGCAGCTCCAACAGAGAGCAGCCCCAGCATTTT | CASSSNREQPQHF
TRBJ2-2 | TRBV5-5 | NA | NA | TGTGCCAGCAGCTTGGCCACAGGAGGGAACACCGGGGAGCTGTTTTTT | CASSLATGGNTGELFF
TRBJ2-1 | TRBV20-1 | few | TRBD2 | TGCAGTGCTAGAGTTGGGACTAGCGGGAGAGCCTACAATGAGCAGTTCTTC | CSARVGTSGRAYNEQFF
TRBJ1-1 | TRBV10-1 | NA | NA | TGCGCCAGCAGTGAGTCCCGGACAGAGGGGAACACTGAAGCTTTCTTT | CASSESRTEGNTEAFF
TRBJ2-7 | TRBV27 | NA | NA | TGTGCTACGCAGCGAGCGGGTGTATTCTCCTACGAGCAGTACTTC | CATQRAGVFSYEQYF
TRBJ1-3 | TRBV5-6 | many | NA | TGTGCCAGCAGCTCGCCGGGGCGGGCGGCGAGAAACACCATATATTTT | CASSSPGRAARNTIYF
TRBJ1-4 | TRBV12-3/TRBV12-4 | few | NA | TGTGCCAGCAGTTCCATCCGGGACCCTAATGAAAAACTGTTTTTT | CASSSIRDPNEKLFF
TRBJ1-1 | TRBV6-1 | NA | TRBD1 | TGTGCCAGCACTCTGGGACAGGGAAAAACTGAAGCTTTCTTT | CASTLGQGKTEAFF
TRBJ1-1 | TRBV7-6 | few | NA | TGTGCCAGCAGCTTATCGGGGGCGCAGCGGGCTTTCTTT | CASSLSGAQRAFF
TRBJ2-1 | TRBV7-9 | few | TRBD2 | TGTGCCAGCAGCTTGGGGAGCGGGGCAGGGATTTACAATGAGCAGTTCTTC | CASSLGSGAGIYNEQFF
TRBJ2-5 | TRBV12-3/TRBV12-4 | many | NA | TGTGCCAGCAGTTTAATAGGGGGAGAGACCCAGTACTTC | CASSLIGGETQYF
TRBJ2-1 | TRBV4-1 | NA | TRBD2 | TGCGCCAGCAGCCAAGGGGTAGCGGGAGGGCCTGTTGAGCAGTTCTTC | CASSQGVAGGPVEQFF
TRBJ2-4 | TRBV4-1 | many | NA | TGCGCCAGCAGCTCCGGTAGGGGGGCCAAAAACATTCAGTACTTC | CASSSGRGAKNIQYF
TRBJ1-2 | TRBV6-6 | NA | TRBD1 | TGTGCCAGCGGCAAGGACAGGACTGATGGCTACACCTTC | CASGKDRTDGYTF
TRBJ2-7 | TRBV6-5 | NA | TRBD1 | TGTGCCAGCAGTTACGTGGCCGGGACAGGGGCGGGCTACGAGCAGTACTTC | CASSYVAGTGAGYEQYF
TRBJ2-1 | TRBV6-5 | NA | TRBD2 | TGTGCCAGCAGTCACACGGGGGGACTTCCGGGGGAGCAGTTCTTC | CASSHTGGLPGEQFF
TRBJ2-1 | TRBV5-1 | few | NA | TGCGCCAGCAGCTGGGGCGGCAGGGGAGGCTACAATGAGCAGTTCTTC | CASSWGGRGGYNEQFF
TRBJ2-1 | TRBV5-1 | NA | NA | TGCGCCAACCCGGACTTTTCTTTTGGGAATGAGCAGTTCTTC | CANPDFSFGNEQFF
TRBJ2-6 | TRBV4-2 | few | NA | TGTGCCAGCAGCCAAGTAGGTACCTCTGGGGCCAACGTCCTGACTTTC | CASSQVGTSGANVLTF
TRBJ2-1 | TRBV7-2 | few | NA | TGTGCCAGCACCGTGGTGTCCTCCTACAATGAGCAGTTCTTC | CASTVVSSYNEQFF
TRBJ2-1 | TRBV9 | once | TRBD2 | TGTGCCAGCAGCGTAGACTATGGCGGGAGATCCTACAATGAGCAGTCCTTC | CASSVDYGGRSYNEQSF
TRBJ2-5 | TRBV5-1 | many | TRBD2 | TGTGCCAGCTCACCTGGACTAGCGGGAGTAGAGACCCAGTACTTC | CASSPGLAGVETQYF
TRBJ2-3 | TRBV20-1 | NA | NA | TGCAGTTCTGGAGGGCGGGTGGGGCATAGCACAGATACGCAGTATTTT | CSSGGRVGHSTDTQYF
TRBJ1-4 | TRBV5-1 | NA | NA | TGCGCCAGCAGCTTACCGAGGGAAGGTGAAAAACTGTTTTTT | CASSLPREGEKLFF
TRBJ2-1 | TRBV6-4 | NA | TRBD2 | TGTACCAGCAGTTTTCGCGGGACTAGCGGGACCACGACGGACAATGAGCAGTTCTTC | CTSSFRGTSGTTTDNEQFF
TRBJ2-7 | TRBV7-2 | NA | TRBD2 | TGTGCCAGCAGCCCGATCGGCGGGAGGGCCTCCTACGAGCAGTACTTC | CASSPIGGRASYEQYF
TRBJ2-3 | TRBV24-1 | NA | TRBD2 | TGTGCCACCGGGCTCGGGAGGGGCACAGATACGCAGTATTTT | CATGLGRGTDTQYF
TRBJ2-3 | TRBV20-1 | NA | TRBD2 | TGCAGCGAGGCTAGCGGGAGCACAGATACGCAGTATTTT | CSEASGSTDTQYF
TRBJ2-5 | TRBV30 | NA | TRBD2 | TGTGCCTGGAGTGGCGGGACTAGCGGGGTACAAGAGACCCAGTACTTC | CAWSGGTSGVQETQYF
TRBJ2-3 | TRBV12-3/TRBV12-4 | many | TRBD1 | TGTGCCAGCAGCATACAGGGGGGCACAGATACGCAGTATTTT | CASSIQGGTDTQYF
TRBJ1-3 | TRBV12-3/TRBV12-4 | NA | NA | TGTGCCAGCAGCTCTCCCGGGGTTGGGGACACCATATATTTT | CASSSPGVGDTIYF
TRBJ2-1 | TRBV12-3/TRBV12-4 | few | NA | TGTGCCAGCAGTGCCCAAGGGTCAGATAGTGAGCAGTTCTTC | CASSAQGSDSEQFF
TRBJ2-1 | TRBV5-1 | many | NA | TGCGCCAGCAGCTTGGCTTCCGAGGACAATGAGCAGTTCTTC | CASSLASEDNEQFF
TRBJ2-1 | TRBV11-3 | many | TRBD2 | TGTGCCAGCAGCCACGGGGGGGGTCTCTACAATGAGCAGTTCTTC | CASSHGGGLYNEQFF
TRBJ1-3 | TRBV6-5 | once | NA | TGTGCCAGCAGTAACTTACAGTTCACTGGAAACACCATATATTTT | CASSNLQFTGNTIYF
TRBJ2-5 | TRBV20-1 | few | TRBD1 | TGCAGTGCTGGACAGGTCCCCCAAGAGACCCAGTACTTC | CSAGQVPQETQYF
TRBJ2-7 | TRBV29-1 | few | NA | TGCAGCGTTGAAGATACGTCGGCAGGGAAGGTCTACGAGCAGTACTTC | CSVEDTSAGKVYEQYF
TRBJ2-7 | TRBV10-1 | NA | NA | TGCGCCAGCAGTGAGTCGTCGAACTACGAGCAGTACTTC | CASSESSNYEQYF
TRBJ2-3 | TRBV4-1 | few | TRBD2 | TGCGCCAGCAGCTGGGGAGCGGGATCCACAGATACGCAGTATTTT | CASSWGAGSTDTQYF
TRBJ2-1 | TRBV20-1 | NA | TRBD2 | TGCAGTGCTCGGGGACTAGCGTTCTACAATGAGCAGTTCTTC | CSARGLAFYNEQFF